This TCR beta chain stems from a study of OX40 agonist ivuxolimab in advanced cancers. In the study overall: Enrollees could have had prior anti-PD-1, anti-PD-L1 or anti-CTLA-4 therapy, which around 40% had received. Overall study results and limits: Near-lowest levels of clonal expansion characterized partial responders at 0.1-3.0 mg/kg. Averaging showed that CD8+ T cells had more expanded clones than CD4+ did. At 0.1 to 3.0 mg/kg and by week 6, clonal expansion occurred in CD4+ and CD8+ blood T cells.

The germline gives CDR1 MNHEY, CDR2 SVGAGI. The CDR3 extends over 11 amino acids. V was pared by 2 bases and J by 7 bases, with 5 bases between. Concerning this clone: Its antigen is not identified.

TCRdb keeps only in-frame clones here, not all; method: immunoSEQ multiplex PCR. The data contain 55,000 to 65,000 clones, around 88% of them seen just once; the ten biggest clones take up roughly 0.5%. The chain couples TRBV6-5 to TRBJ1-1; TRBD1 is a possible D gene (5 bases). The source material was CD4+ or CD8+ T cells sorted from blood, sampled in a trial of the OX40 agonist ivuxolimab. The TCR sequence derives from an adult with an advanced solid tumor such as melanoma, head and neck, liver or kidney cancer. Here the CDR3 DNA reads TGTGCCAGCAGTTACGACAGTGAAGCTTTCTTT. The encoded protein is CASSYDSEAFF.